This TCR beta chain came from a study of blood T cell repertoires in COVID-19. Here immunoSEQ multiplex PCR was the method, and the copy in TCRdb shows in-frame clones only, minus some. The table records 200,000 to 300,000 clones, around 83% of them present only once. This TCR came from a man older than 75 with acute or convalescent COVID-19. The source material was peripheral blood.

Written as DNA, the CDR3 is TGTGCCAGCAGTGGACAGGGGGCGGGCGGCTACACCTTC. As protein: CASSGQGAGGYTF. The chain recombines TRBV2 with TRBJ1-2; 10 bases line up with TRBD1. The J segment lost 8 bases and the V segment lost 4 bases, leaving 4 bases of the junction unmatched. CDR1 is SNHLY, CDR2 FYNNEI, per germline. The CDR3 is 13 residues long.